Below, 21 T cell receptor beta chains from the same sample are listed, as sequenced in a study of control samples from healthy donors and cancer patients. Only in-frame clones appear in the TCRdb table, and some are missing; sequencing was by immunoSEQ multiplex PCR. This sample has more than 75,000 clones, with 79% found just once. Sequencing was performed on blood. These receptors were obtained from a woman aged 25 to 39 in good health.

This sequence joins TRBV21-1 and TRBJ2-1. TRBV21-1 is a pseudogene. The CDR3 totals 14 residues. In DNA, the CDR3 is TGTGCCAGCAGCATGTCAGGGAGATACAATGAGCAGTTCTTC. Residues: CASSMSGRYNEQFF.

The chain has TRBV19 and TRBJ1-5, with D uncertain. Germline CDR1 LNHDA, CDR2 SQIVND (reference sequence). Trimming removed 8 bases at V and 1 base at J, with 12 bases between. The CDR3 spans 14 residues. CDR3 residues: CASAGGRSNQPQHF. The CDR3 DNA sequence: TGTGCCAGTGCCGGAGGTAGAAGCAATCAGCCCCAGCATTTT.

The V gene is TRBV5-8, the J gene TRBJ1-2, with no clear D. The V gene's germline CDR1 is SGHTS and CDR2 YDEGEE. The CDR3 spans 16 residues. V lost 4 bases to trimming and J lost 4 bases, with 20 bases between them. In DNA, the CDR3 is TGTGCCAGCAGCGGTTCGCGCCGCCCGACCGCCTATGGCTACACCTTC. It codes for CASSGSRRPTAYGYTF.

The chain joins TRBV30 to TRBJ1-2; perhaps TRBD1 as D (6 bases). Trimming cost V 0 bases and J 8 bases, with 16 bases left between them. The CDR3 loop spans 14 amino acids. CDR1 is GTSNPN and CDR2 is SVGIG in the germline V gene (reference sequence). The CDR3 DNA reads TGTGCCTGGAGTGTACTTGGGGGGCAAGGAGGCTACACCTTC. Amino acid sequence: CAWSVLGGQGGYTF. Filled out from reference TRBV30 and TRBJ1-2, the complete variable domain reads SQTIHQWPATLVQPVGSPLSLECTVEGTSNPNLYWYRQAAGRGLQLLFYSVGIGQISSEVPQNLSASRPQDRQFILSSKKLLLSDSGFYLCAWSVLGGQGGYTFGSGTRLTVV.

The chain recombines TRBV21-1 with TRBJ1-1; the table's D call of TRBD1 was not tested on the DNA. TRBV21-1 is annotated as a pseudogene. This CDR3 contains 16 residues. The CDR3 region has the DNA TGTGCCAGCAGCAATATCAGGGGCTCCATGAACACTGAAGCTTTCTTT. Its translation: CASSNIRGSMNTEAFF.

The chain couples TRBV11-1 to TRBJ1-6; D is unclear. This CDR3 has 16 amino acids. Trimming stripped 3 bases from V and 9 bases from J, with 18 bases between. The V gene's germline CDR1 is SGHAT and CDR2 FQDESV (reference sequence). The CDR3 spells CASSLTKQKSTSPLHF. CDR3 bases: TGTGCCAGCAGCTTGACAAAGCAGAAATCCACTTCACCCCTCCACTTT.

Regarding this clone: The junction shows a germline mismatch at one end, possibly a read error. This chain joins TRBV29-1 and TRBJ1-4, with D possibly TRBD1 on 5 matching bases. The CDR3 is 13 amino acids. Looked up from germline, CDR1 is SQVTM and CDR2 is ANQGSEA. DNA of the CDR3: TGCAGCGTGGAAGACGGGACGCATGAAAAACTGTTTTTT. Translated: CSVEDGTHEKLFF.

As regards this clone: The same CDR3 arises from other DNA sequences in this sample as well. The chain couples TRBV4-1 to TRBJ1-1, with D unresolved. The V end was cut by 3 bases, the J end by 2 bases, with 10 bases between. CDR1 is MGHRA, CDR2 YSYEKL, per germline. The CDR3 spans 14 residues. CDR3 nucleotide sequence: TGCGCCAGCAGCCACCCGACATCAAACACTGAAGCTTTCTTT. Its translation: CASSHPTSNTEAFF.

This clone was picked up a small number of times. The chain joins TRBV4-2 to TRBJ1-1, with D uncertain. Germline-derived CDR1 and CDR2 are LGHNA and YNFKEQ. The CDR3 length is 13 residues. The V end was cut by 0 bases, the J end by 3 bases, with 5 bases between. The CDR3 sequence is CASSQDTDTEAFF. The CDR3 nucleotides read TGTGCCAGCAGCCAAGATACAGACACTGAAGCTTTCTTT.

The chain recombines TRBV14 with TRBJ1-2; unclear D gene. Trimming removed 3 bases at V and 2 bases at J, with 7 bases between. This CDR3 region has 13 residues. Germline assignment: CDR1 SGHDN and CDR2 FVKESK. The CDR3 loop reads CASSHDTNYGYTF. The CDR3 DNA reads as TGTGCCAGCAGCCACGACACCAACTATGGCTACACCTTC.

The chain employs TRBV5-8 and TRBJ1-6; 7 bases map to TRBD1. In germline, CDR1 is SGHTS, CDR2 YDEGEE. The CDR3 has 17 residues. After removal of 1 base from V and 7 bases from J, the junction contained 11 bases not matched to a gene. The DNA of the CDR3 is TGTGCCAGCAGCTTGATTCCCAGGGGGGTGAGGAATTCACCCCTCCACTTT. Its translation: CASSLIPRGVRNSPLHF.

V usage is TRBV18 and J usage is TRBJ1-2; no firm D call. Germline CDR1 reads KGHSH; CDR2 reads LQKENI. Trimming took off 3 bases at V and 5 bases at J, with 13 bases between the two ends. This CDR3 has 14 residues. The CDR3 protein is CASSPTGAGYGYTF. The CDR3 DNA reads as TGTGCCAGCTCACCGACCGGAGCGGGGTATGGCTACACCTTC.

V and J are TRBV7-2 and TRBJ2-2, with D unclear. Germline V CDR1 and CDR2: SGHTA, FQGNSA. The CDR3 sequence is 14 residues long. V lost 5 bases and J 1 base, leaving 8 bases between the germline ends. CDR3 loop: CASSPIQNTGELFF. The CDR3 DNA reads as TGTGCCAGCAGCCCCATCCAGAACACCGGGGAGCTGTTTTTT.

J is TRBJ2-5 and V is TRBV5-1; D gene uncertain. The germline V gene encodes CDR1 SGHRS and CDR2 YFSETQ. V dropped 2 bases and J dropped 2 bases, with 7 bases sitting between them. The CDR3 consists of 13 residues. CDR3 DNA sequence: TGCGCCAGCAGCTTCGGGCGGCAAGAGACCCAGTACTTC. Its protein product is CASSFGRQETQYF.

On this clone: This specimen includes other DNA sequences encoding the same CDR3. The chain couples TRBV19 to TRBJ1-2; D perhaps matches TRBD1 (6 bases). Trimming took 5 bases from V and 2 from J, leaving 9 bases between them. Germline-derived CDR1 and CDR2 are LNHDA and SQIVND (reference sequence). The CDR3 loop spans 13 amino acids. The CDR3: CASSPGQNYGYTF. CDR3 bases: TGTGCCAGTAGTCCAGGACAGAACTATGGCTACACCTTC. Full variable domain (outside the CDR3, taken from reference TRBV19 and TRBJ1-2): DGGITQSPKYLFRKEGQNVTLSCEQNLNHDAMYWYRQDPGQGLRLIYYSQIVNDFQKGDIAEGYSVSREKKESFPLTVTSAQKNPTAFYLCASSPGQNYGYTFGSGTRLTVV.

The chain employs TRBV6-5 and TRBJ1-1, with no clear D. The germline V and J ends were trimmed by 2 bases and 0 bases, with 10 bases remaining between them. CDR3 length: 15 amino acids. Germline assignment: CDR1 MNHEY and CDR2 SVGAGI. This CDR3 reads CASSYGPGLNTEAFF. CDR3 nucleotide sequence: TGTGCCAGCAGTTACGGTCCAGGTCTGAACACTGAAGCTTTCTTT.

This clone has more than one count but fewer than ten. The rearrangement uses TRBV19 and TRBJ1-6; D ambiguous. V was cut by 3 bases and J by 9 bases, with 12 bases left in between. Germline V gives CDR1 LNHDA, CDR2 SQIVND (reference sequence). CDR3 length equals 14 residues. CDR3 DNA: TGTGCCAGTAGTATTCGGGGAGGCGGTTCACCCCTCCACTTT. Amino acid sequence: CASSIRGGGSPLHF.

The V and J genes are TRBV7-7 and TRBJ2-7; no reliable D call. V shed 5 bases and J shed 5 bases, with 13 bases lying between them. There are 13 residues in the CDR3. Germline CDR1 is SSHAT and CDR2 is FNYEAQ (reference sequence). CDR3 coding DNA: TGTGCCAGCAGCCGATCTGGAAGGGACGAGCAGTACTTC. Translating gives CASSRSGRDEQYF.

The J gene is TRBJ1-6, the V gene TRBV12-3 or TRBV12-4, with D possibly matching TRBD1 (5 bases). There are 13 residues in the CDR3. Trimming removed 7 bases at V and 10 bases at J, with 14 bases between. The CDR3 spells CASTLGGSSPLHF. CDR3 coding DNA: TGTGCCAGCACCCTGGGGGGTTCCTCACCCCTCCACTTT.

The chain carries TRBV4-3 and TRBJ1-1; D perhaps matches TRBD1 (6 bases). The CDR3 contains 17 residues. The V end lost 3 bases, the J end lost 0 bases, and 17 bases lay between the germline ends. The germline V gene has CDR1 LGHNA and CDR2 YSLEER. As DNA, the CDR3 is TGCGCCAGCAGCCAGGGGCCGGGTGGGACATTGAACACTGAAGCTTTCTTT. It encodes CASSQGPGGTLNTEAFF.

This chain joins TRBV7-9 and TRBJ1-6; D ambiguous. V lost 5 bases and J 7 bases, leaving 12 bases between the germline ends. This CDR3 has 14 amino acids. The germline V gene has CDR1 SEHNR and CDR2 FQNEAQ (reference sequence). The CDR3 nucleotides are TGTGCCAGCAGCCCAGTCGAGTACAATTCACCCCTCCACTTT. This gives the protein CASSPVEYNSPLHF.